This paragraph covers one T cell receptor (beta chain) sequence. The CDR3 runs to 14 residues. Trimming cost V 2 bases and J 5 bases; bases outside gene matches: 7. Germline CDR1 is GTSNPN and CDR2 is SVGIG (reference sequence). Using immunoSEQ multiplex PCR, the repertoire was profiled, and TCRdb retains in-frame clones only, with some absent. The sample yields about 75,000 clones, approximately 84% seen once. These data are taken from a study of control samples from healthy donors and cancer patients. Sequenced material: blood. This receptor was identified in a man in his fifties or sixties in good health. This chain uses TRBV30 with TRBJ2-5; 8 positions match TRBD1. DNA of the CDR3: TGTGCCTGGAGTCCTCCAGGGGGCTTGGAGACCCAGTACTTC. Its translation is CAWSPPGGLETQYF.